One and the same sample provided the 15 T cell receptor beta chains below, sequenced in a study of CD8 T cells in ankylosing spondylitis. Study-wide results and caveats: There was a TCR beta motif, made of several highly homologous variants, that appeared characteristic of ankylosing spondylitis blood.

TCRdb redid the calling of the 5' RACE reads with MiXCR, one entry per CDR3 protein. The data contain roughly 490,000 distinct CDR3 sequences, 5.3% of them singletons. These receptors' targets are unknown. The sequenced sample was blood, either unsorted or a sorted T cell fraction (not recorded which). These receptors were taken from a male donor with ankylosing spondylitis.

The V and J genes are TRBV12-3 or TRBV12-4 and TRBJ2-3; D possibly corresponds to TRBD1 (6 bases). V shed 6 bases and J shed 1 base, with 11 bases lying between them. The CDR3 sequence is 14 residues long. The CDR3 DNA follows: TGTGCCAGCAGCCGGACAGTGCGCACAGATACGCAGTATTTT. It translates to CASSRTVRTDTQYF.

This clonotype was counted ten times or more. The V call is TRBV5-1, the J call TRBJ1-2, with D tentatively TRBD1 (5 bases). V was clipped by 0 bases and J by 0 bases, with 12 bases between them. The CDR3 contains 16 residues. Germline V gene data show CDR1 as SGHRS and CDR2 as YFSETQ. The chain's CDR3 is CASSLGPQAANYGYTF. The CDR3 bases are TGCGCCAGCAGCTTGGGCCCACAGGCAGCTAACTATGGCTACACCTTC.

This clonotype has only a few counts. The V call is TRBV18, the J call TRBJ2-5; D remains unclear. The V and J ends lost 4 bases and 1 base respectively, with 10 bases between them. Germline loops: CDR1 KGHSH, CDR2 LQKENI. This CDR3 is 14 amino acids long. The CDR3 coding sequence is TGTGCCAGCTCACTGCAGGAGATCCAAGAGACCCAGTACTTC. Its protein is CASSLQEIQETQYF.

The chain joins TRBV30 to TRBJ1-2; D is uncertain. V was shortened by 0 bases and J by 8 bases, with 10 bases between the two germline ends. Germline CDR1 is GTSNPN and CDR2 is SVGIG (reference sequence). The CDR3 has 12 residues. In nucleotides, the CDR3 is TGTGCCTGGAGTGTGTACGTTACGGGCTACACCTTC. It encodes CAWSVYVTGYTF.

This clonotype was seen ten or more times. This chain joins TRBV12-3 or TRBV12-4 and TRBJ1-2; D is possibly TRBD1 (6 bases). The CDR3 is made up of 13 amino acids. The V end lost 6 bases, the J end lost 2 bases, and 10 bases lay between the germline ends. CDR3 in amino acids: CASRVTGNYGYTF. In nucleotides, the CDR3 is TGTGCCAGCAGAGTTACAGGGAACTATGGCTACACCTTC.

At least ten counts were recorded for this clonotype. The gene calls are TRBV29-1 and TRBJ2-7; TRBD1 might be the D (5 bases). Trimming stripped 6 bases from V and 2 bases from J, with 11 bases between. Germline CDR1 reads SQVTM; CDR2 reads ANQGSEA. The CDR3 totals 12 residues. CDR3 amino acids: CSVGASPYEQYF. The CDR3 DNA is TGCAGCGTAGGGGCGAGTCCCTACGAGCAGTACTTC.

This clonotype was detected many times. The chain has TRBV5-1 and TRBJ2-3, with 9 bases identical to TRBD1. V was clipped by 5 bases and J by 3 bases; unmatched bases: 4. CDR1 and CDR2 from the germline V gene are SGHRS and YFSETQ. The CDR3 covers 14 residues. The DNA for the CDR3 is TGCGCCAGCAGTTGGGACAGGGCGACAGATACGCAGTATTTT. Its protein is CASSWDRATDTQYF.

This chain links TRBV7-2 with TRBJ2-7; 10 nucleotides align to TRBD2. J lost 2 bases, V lost 5 bases, and 6 bases had no gene match. Germline CDR1 is SGHTA and CDR2 is FQGNSA. The CDR3 consists of 15 residues. The CDR3 here is CASSPGLAATYEQYF. The CDR3 nucleotides are TGTGCCAGCAGCCCCGGACTAGCGGCAACCTACGAGCAGTACTTC.

This clonotype was found many times. This chain links TRBV12-3 or TRBV12-4 with TRBJ1-4, with D uncertain. V was cut by 8 bases and J by 0 bases, with 10 bases left in between. The CDR3 runs to 14 residues. The CDR3 DNA sequence: TGTGCCAGCTCCGACTATGCAACTAATGAAAAACTGTTTTTT. Amino acid sequence: CASSDYATNEKLFF.

The sample holds many counts of this clonotype. The chain recombines TRBV7-9 with TRBJ1-4, with D possibly matching TRBD1 (6 bases). V dropped 3 bases and J dropped 7 bases, with 12 bases sitting between them. Germline V gene lookup returns CDR1 SEHNR and CDR2 FQNEAQ (reference sequence). The CDR3 has 14 residues. CDR3 in amino acids: CASSFGGAGEKLFF. CDR3 sequence (DNA): TGTGCCAGCAGCTTTGGGGGCGCGGGTGAAAAACTGTTTTTT.

In its sample, this clonotype was seen many times. The CDR3 DNA sequence: TGTGCCAGCAGCTTGGTAAGGAGGGCTATCTACAATGAGCAGTTCTTC. Its translation: CASSLVRRAIYNEQFF. This sequence joins TRBV7-8 and TRBJ2-1, with D tentatively TRBD2 (6 bases). V shed 3 bases and J shed 3 bases, with 15 bases lying between them. CDR1 is SGHVS, CDR2 FQNEAQ, per germline. CDR3 size: 16 residues.

Many counts were recorded for this clonotype. The chain combines TRBV5-1 with TRBJ2-7, with D possibly being TRBD1 (6 bases). Germline V gives CDR1 SGHRS, CDR2 YFSETQ. There are 15 residues in the CDR3. Trimming shortened V by 0 bases and J by 3 bases, and 13 bases separated the two germline ends. This CDR3 reads CASSLARGRDYEQYF. The CDR3 nucleotides are TGCGCCAGCAGCTTGGCCAGGGGCAGGGACTACGAGCAGTACTTC.

This clonotype was seen only a few times. The genes are TRBV10-3 and TRBJ2-3; 11 nucleotides match TRBD2. The CDR3 is 19 amino acids. V gave up 0 bases and J gave up 3 bases; unmatched junction bases: 11. CDR1 ENHRY and CDR2 SYGVKD come from the germline V gene. DNA of the CDR3: TGTGCCATCAGTGAGTCCTTAGCGGGAGGGCGTTTCAAGACAGATACGCAGTATTTT. Residues: CAISESLAGGRFKTDTQYF.

This clonotype was detected ten times or more. The chain combines TRBV7-2 with TRBJ1-2; possible D gene TRBD1, 5 bases. The CDR3 has 16 residues. In germline, CDR1 is SGHTA, CDR2 FQGNSA. Trimming left V 1 base short and J 7 bases short, with 19 bases between. The CDR3 region has the DNA TGTGCCAGCAGCTTAGGGCGGGGGTACCCTTATATTGGCTACACCTTC. Amino acids: CASSLGRGYPYIGYTF.

In its sample, this clonotype was seen many times. The chain carries TRBV7-9 and TRBJ1-6, with D unclear. In germline, CDR1 is SEHNR, CDR2 FQNEAQ (reference sequence). The V gene lost 3 bases and the J gene lost 7 bases, with 7 bases spanning the gap. There are 13 residues in the CDR3. This CDR3 reads CASSFDQNSPLHF. In DNA, the CDR3 is TGTGCCAGCAGCTTTGATCAAAATTCACCCCTCCACTTT.